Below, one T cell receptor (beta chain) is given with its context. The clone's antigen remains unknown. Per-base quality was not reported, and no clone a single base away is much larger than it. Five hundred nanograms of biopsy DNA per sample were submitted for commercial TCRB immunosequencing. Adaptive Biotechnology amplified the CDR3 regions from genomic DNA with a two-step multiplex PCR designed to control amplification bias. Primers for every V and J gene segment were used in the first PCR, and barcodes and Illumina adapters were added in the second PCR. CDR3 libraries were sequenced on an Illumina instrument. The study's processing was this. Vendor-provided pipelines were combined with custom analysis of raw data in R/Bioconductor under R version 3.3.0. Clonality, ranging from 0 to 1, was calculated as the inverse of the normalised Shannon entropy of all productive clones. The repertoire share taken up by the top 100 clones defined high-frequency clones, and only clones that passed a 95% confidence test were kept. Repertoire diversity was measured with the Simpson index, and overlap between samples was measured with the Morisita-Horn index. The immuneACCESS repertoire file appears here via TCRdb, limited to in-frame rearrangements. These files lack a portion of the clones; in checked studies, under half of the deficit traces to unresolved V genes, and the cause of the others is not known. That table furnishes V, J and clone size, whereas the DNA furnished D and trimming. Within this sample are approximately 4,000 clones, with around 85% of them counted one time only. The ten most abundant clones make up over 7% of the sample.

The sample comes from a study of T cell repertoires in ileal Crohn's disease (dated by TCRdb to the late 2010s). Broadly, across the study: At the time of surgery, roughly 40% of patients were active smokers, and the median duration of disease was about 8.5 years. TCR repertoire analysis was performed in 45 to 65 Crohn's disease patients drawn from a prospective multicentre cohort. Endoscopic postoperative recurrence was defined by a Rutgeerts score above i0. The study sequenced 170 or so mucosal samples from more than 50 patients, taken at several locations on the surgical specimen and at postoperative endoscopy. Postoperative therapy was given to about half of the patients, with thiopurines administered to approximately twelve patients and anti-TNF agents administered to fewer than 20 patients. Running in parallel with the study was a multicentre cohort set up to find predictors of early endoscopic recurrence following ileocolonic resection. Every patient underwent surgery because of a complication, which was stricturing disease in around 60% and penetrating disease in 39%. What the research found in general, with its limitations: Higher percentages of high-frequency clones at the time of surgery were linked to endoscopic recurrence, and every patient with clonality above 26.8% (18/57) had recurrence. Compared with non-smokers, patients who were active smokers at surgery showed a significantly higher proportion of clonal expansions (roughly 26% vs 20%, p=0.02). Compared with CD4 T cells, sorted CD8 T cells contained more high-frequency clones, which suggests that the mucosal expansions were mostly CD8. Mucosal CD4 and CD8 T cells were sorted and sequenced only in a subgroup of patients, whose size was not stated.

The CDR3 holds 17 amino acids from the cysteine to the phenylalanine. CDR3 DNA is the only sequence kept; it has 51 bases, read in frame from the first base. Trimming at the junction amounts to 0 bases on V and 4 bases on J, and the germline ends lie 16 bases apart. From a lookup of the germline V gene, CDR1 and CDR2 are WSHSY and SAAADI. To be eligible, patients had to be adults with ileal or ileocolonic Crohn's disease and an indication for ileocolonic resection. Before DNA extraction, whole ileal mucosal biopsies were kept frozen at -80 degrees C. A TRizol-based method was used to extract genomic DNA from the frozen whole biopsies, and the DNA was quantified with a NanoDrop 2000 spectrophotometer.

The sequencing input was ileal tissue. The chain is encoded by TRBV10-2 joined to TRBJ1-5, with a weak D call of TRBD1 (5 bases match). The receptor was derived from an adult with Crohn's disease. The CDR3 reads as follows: CASSESDLTVANQPQHF. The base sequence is TGCGCCAGCAGTGAGTCAGATTTGACAGTGGCAAATCAGCCCCAGCATTTT.